This is a list of T cell receptor beta chains from one sample in a study of shared clonotypes between healthy human individuals. Produced via immunoSEQ multiplex PCR; TCRdb's table is partial and in-frame only. This sample has hundreds of thousands of clones; 73% occur once, and the top ten carry around 1.8%. Input material: memory CD4+ T cells sorted from blood. These receptor sequences come from a woman aged 25 to 39 in good health. Both conserved end residues are part of each CDR3. A D gene is named only where the DNA matches it firmly. The size of a clone is reported for some rows only, either as once, few or many, or as a class for expanded clones.

J,size,D,V,CDR3,DNA
TRBJ2-7,.,.,TRBV25-1,CASSETSERAPYEQYF,TGTGCCAGCAGCGAAACCTCCGAAAGGGCTCCCTACGAGCAGTACTTC
TRBJ1-2,.,TRBD1,TRBV4-1,CASSQTGGFTF,TGCGCCAGCAGCCAGACAGGGGGATTCACCTTC
TRBJ2-5,.,.,TRBV5-1,CASSEEETQYF,TGCGCCAGCAGCGAAGAAGAGACCCAGTACTTC
TRBJ1-3,.,.,TRBV4-1,CASSQERGSSGNTIYF,TGCGCCAGCAGCCAAGAGAGGGGATCTTCTGGAAACACCATATATTTT
TRBJ2-7,.,TRBD1,TRBV6-6,CASSSWGQEKYEQYF,TGTGCCAGCAGTTCGTGGGGACAGGAGAAATACGAGCAGTACTTC
TRBJ2-3,many,TRBD2,TRBV4-2,CASSTWTSGGSSTDTQYF,TGTGCCAGCAGCACTTGGACTAGCGGGGGATCTAGCACAGATACGCAGTATTTT
TRBJ2-7,.,.,TRBV5-1,CASSDRTGPLYEQYF,TGCGCCAGCAGCGACCGAACGGGACCTCTCTACGAGCAGTACTTC
TRBJ2-1,.,TRBD2,TRBV27,CASSRAGVSYNEQFF,TGTGCCAGCAGTCGTGCGGGAGTTAGCTACAATGAGCAGTTCTTC
TRBJ2-2,.,TRBD2,TRBV4-2,CASSQDLRGRATGELFF,TGTGCCAGCAGCCAAGATCTACGCGGGAGGGCCACCGGGGAGCTGTTTTTT
TRBJ1-5,.,.,TRBV28,CATGVNNQPQHF,TGTGCCACCGGGGTCAACAATCAGCCCCAGCATTTT
TRBJ2-3,.,.,TRBV1,CTSSQSPEREGMTDTQYF,TGCACCAGCAGCCAAAGCCCCGAGCGGGAGGGTATGACAGATACGCAGTATTTT
TRBJ1-4,.,.,TRBV25-1,CASSNNPGVSTNEKLFF,TGTGCCAGCAGTAACAACCCAGGGGTATCAACTAATGAAAAACTGTTTTTT
TRBJ2-7,many,.,TRBV29-1,CSAAGPSTYEQYF,TGCAGCGCTGCAGGACCCTCAACCTACGAGCAGTACTTC
TRBJ1-4,.,.,TRBV11-2,CASSLGVRKNEKLFF,TGTGCCAGCAGCTTAGGGGTCAGAAAGAATGAAAAACTGTTTTTT
TRBJ1-1,.,TRBD1,TRBV9,CASGTGFATEAFF,TGTGCCAGTGGGACAGGGTTTGCCACTGAAGCTTTCTTT
TRBJ2-5,.,.,TRBV29-1,CSVDGLEQETQYF,TGCAGCGTTGATGGCCTAGAGCAAGAGACCCAGTACTTC
TRBJ2-3,.,TRBD2,TRBV9,CASSPGLAGGDTQYF,TGTGCCAGCAGCCCCGGATTAGCGGGGGGAGATACGCAGTATTTT
TRBJ1-1,.,TRBD1,TRBV2,CASSKDRATEAFF,TGTGCCAGCAGTAAGGACAGGGCGACTGAAGCTTTCTTT
TRBJ2-1,.,.,TRBV9,CASSSGSYNEQFF,TGTGCCAGCAGCTCGGGCTCCTACAATGAGCAGTTCTTC
TRBJ2-7,.,.,TRBV28,CASSLNRGGEQYF,TGTGCCAGCAGTTTGAACAGGGGGGGCGAGCAGTACTTC
TRBJ1-1,few,TRBD1,TRBV6-1,CASSARGGNTEAFF,TGTGCCAGCAGTGCCAGGGGGGGGAACACTGAAGCTTTCTTT
TRBJ2-2,.,.,TRBV5-1,CASSPQTRVGGELFF,TGCGCCAGCAGCCCCCAGACCCGGGTTGGCGGGGAGCTGTTTTTT
TRBJ1-1,.,.,TRBV7-3,CASSSQQGTEAFF,TGTGCCAGCAGCTCACAGCAAGGGACTGAAGCTTTCTTT
TRBJ1-2,.,.,TRBV11-2,CASSSDRTNYGYTF,TGTGCCAGCAGCTCGGACAGAACTAACTATGGCTACACCTTC
TRBJ2-3,.,.,TRBV27,CASSSGLLTDTQYF,TGTGCCAGCAGTAGTGGACTACTCACAGATACGCAGTATTTT
TRBJ1-5,many,.,TRBV25-1,CASSEGGEWQPQHF,TGTGCCAGCAGTGAGGGGGGGGAGTGGCAGCCCCAGCATTTT
TRBJ1-4,many,.,TRBV28,CASSLGGASHEKLFF,TGTGCCAGCAGTTTAGGGGGCGCATCACATGAAAAACTGTTTTTT
TRBJ2-4,once,.,TRBV4-1,CASSQGLPLAKNIQYF,TGCGCCAGCAGCCAAGGATTACCCTTAGCCAAAAACATTCAGTACTTC
TRBJ2-5,.,TRBD1,TRBV6-5,CASSYRPGQGEETQYF,TGTGCCAGCAGTTACCGCCCGGGACAGGGGGAAGAGACCCAGTACTTC
TRBJ2-1,.,.,TRBV10-1,CASSERQPSSYNEQFF,TGCGCCAGCAGTGAGCGGCAGCCGAGCTCCTACAATGAGCAGTTCTTC
TRBJ2-5,.,.,TRBV7-2,CANLEAGAQETQYF,TGTGCCAACCTAGAGGCAGGAGCTCAAGAGACCCAGTACTTC
TRBJ1-2,.,.,TRBV5-6,CASSPSPGFAIGYTF,TGTGCCAGCAGCCCAAGCCCAGGGTTCGCGATTGGCTACACCTTC
TRBJ2-7,.,TRBD2,TRBV10-3,CAISEGTSGPYEQYF,TGTGCCATCAGTGAGGGGACTAGCGGACCCTACGAGCAGTACTTC
TRBJ2-1,.,.,TRBV2,CASSETDPGESSYNEQFF,TGTGCCAGCAGTGAGACGGACCCAGGAGAGAGCTCCTACAATGAGCAGTTCTTC
TRBJ2-7,few,.,TRBV29-1,CSVGGYEQYF,TGCAGCGTTGGTGGTTACGAGCAGTACTTC
TRBJ2-5,.,.,TRBV18,CASSPSPQETQYF,TGTGCCAGCTCACCGTCTCCTCAAGAGACCCAGTACTTC
TRBJ1-5,few,TRBD1,TRBV6-1,CASVTPGQGDQPQHF,TGTGCCAGCGTTACGCCGGGACAGGGTGATCAGCCCCAGCATTTT
TRBJ2-5,many,.,TRBV7-7,CASSLARAGSQYF,TGTGCCAGCAGCTTAGCCAGGGCGGGGTCCCAGTACTTC
TRBJ2-3,few,TRBD2,TRBV6-1,CASSEGWGSGTGTDTQYF,TGTGCCAGCAGTGAAGGGTGGGGTAGCGGGACCGGCACAGATACGCAGTATTTT
TRBJ2-2,.,.,TRBV6-1,CASRLQVGELFF,TGTGCCAGCAGGTTACAGGTCGGGGAGCTGTTTTTT
TRBJ2-7,once,.,TRBV27,CASSFGTGPYEQYF,TGTGCCAGCAGTTTCGGAACAGGACCCTACGAGCAGTACTTC
TRBJ2-2,.,TRBD1,TRBV2,CASSRDRGHGELFF,TGTGCCAGCAGTCGGGACAGGGGCCACGGGGAGCTGTTTTTT
TRBJ2-7,.,TRBD1,TRBV29-1,CSVVRQGERNEQYF,TGCAGCGTCGTTAGACAGGGGGAAAGAAACGAGCAGTACTTC